A selection of T cell receptor beta chains follows, all from one sample in a study of neoadjuvant anti-PD-1 for oral cavity cancer. Assay used: immunoSEQ multiplex PCR; TCRdb lists only in-frame clones, some missing. Of around 60,000 clones in the sample, 70% to 85% were seen once. The sample here was PBMCs, taken before nivolumab (anti-PD-1) treatment. All receptors come from a person aged 35-80 years with oral cavity squamous cell carcinoma. Both conserved end residues are part of each CDR3. A D gene is named only where the DNA matches it firmly. Size values are once, few and many counts, or a class for expanded clones, and some rows have none.

D gene,V gene,clone size,J gene,CDR3 DNA,CDR3 protein
TRBD1,TRBV19,-,TRBJ1-2,TGTGCCAGTAGTGTGGACAGGGCCCGGGGCGGCTACACCTTC,CASSVDRARGGYTF
-,TRBV5-4,-,TRBJ2-5,TGTGCCAGCAGCTTGGAGGCAGGGCTACTTCAAGAGACCCAGTACTTC,CASSLEAGLLQETQYF
TRBD1,TRBV7-9,once,TRBJ1-2,TGTGCCAGCAGCTTAGCCTCTCTACAGGGGGGCTATGGCTACACCTTC,CASSLASLQGGYGYTF
-,TRBV15,-,TRBJ1-1,TGTGCCACCAGCCGAGGGGACTTGAACACTGAAGCTTTCTTT,CATSRGDLNTEAFF
-,TRBV7-3,-,TRBJ2-1,TGTGCCAGCAGCTTAAGAGGAGGGAATGAGCAGTTCTTC,CASSLRGGNEQFF
TRBD1,TRBV7-9,-,TRBJ1-6,TGTGCCAGCAGCTCCGGGACAGGGAATAATTCACCCCTCCACTTT,CASSSGTGNNSPLHF
-,TRBV9,-,TRBJ1-3,TGTGCCAGCAGCGTAGCACAGGGCACCATATATTTT,CASSVAQGTIYF
-,TRBV27,-,TRBJ1-1,TGTGCCAGCTCTGAACAGGTGAACACTGAAGCTTTCTTT,CASSEQVNTEAFF
-,TRBV19,-,TRBJ1-4,TGTGCCAGTAGTAGGACTCGGAGCGCAACTAATGAAAAACTGTTTTTT,CASSRTRSATNEKLFF
-,TRBV5-4,-,TRBJ2-7,TGTGCCAGCAGCTTGAAAGGAGGGAGGTACGAGCAGTACTTC,CASSLKGGRYEQYF
TRBD1,TRBV6-1,-,TRBJ1-2,TGTGCCAGCAGGGACAGGAGCTATGGCTACACCTTC,CASRDRSYGYTF
TRBD1,TRBV2,-,TRBJ2-7,TGTGCCAGCCGGGACAGCTTCTACGAGCAGTACTTC,CASRDSFYEQYF
TRBD1,TRBV2,-,TRBJ2-3,TGTGCCAGCAGTGGACAGGGGACAGATACGCAGTATTTT,CASSGQGTDTQYF
TRBD1,TRBV7-6,-,TRBJ1-5,TGTGCCAGCAGCTTCGGGACAGCCGTAAATAGCAATCAGCCCCAGCATTTT,CASSFGTAVNSNQPQHF
-,TRBV6-4,few,TRBJ2-2,TGTGCCAGCAGTGACTCGGGGACGAACACCGGGGAGCTGTTTTTT,CASSDSGTNTGELFF
-,TRBV18,-,TRBJ1-1,TGTGCCAGCTCACCCACAGGGCCCTCGGCGGAAGCTTTCTTT,CASSPTGPSAEAFF
TRBD2,TRBV13,-,TRBJ2-1,TGTGCCAGCAGCTCGGGGACAGGGACTAGCGGGTCGTTCGGGAATGAGCAGTTCTTC,CASSSGTGTSGSFGNEQFF
TRBD1,TRBV7-9,-,TRBJ2-3,TGTGCCAGCAGCCATAGGGACAGGGCAAGTCCTACGCAGTATTTT,CASSHRDRASPTQYF
-,TRBV7-8,-,TRBJ2-7,TGTGCCAGCAGCTTAGCGAGGGAAAGCTACGAGCAGTACTTC,CASSLARESYEQYF
TRBD1,TRBV18,few,TRBJ1-5,TGTGCCAGCTCACCATCGACAGGGAATCAGCCCCAGCATTTT,CASSPSTGNQPQHF
-,TRBV11-1,once,TRBJ2-5,TGTGCCAGCAGCTTAGTACGAGGGCTAGCGGAGACCCAGTACTTC,CASSLVRGLAETQYF
-,TRBV9,-,TRBJ1-3,TGTGCCAGCAGCCCTGACCGGGACACCATATATTTT,CASSPDRDTIYF
-,TRBV7-2,-,TRBJ2-1,TGTGCCAGCAGCTCCGGACTGAATGAGCAGTTCTTC,CASSSGLNEQFF
-,TRBV19,-,TRBJ1-1,TGTGCCAGTAGCCGTACTGCAGCCCTGTCTTTGAACACTGAAGCTTTCTTT,CASSRTAALSLNTEAFF